This T cell receptor beta chain was sequenced in a study of Graves' ophthalmopathy and Graves' hyperthyroidism. Trimming at V came to 4 bases and at J to 6 bases, leaving 13 bases not matched to a gene. Germline loops: CDR1 WSHSY, CDR2 SAAADI. This CDR3 comprises 17 residues. Only a few counts were recorded for this clonotype. What it binds is not known. Findings and limits, study-wide: Most expanded thyroid clonotypes above 0.001 frequency also appeared in blood. The 13-signature model separated ophthalmopathy from stable hyperthyroidism at 85% to 90% sensitivity and around 77% specificity.

RNA served as the template for amplifying TCR beta CDR3 regions. First-round RT-PCR employed HTBI primers, with a second-round multiplex PCR after it. TCRdb processed the multiplex PCR reads anew with MiXCR; each CDR3 protein has one entry. The profile shows roughly 1.1 million distinct CDR3 sequences, roughly 35% of them singletons. V usage is TRBV10-2 and J usage is TRBJ2-7, with TRBD2 identical over 12 bases. The sequence was collected from an adult man with Graves' hyperthyroidism. Sequencing input: peripheral blood or thyroid tissue (not recorded which). CDR3 residues: CASSAGLAGSIMGEQYF. CDR3 in DNA: TGCGCCAGCAGTGCCGGACTAGCGGGATCAATAATGGGCGAGCAGTACTTC.